The 32 T cell receptor beta chains in this list originate from one sample, sequenced in a study of T-cell memory formation after mild COVID-19. TCRdb reanalysed the 5' RACE reads using MiXCR and keeps one entry per CDR3 protein. The sample gives 270,000 or so distinct CDR3 sequences, under 20% of which show up once; more than 20% is in the top ten. Material: PBMCs or a T cell subset sorted from them (not recorded which). These receptors were taken from a man between 18 and 35 years old who had mild COVID-19 (a few samples of this study predate the infection). Cell type and time point are not known.

The chain has TRBV7-2 and TRBJ2-7; unclear D gene. Germline loops: CDR1 SGHTA, CDR2 FQGNSA. V was shortened by 1 base and J by 0 bases, with 7 bases between the two germline ends. The CDR3 is made up of 14 amino acids. As DNA, the CDR3 is TGTGCCAGCAGCTTAGATGCTCTCTCCTACGAGCAGTACTTC. Translating gives CASSLDALSYEQYF.

V gene TRBV12-3 or TRBV12-4 combines with J gene TRBJ2-1; D gene ambiguous. The CDR3 length is 13 residues. The V and J ends lost 0 bases and 8 bases respectively, with 8 bases between them. The CDR3 region is CASSLAYPHEQFF. The CDR3 DNA sequence: TGTGCCAGCAGTTTAGCCTATCCCCATGAGCAGTTCTTC.

The rearrangement uses TRBV6-2 or TRBV6-3 and TRBJ1-5, with D possibly matching TRBD1 (5 bases). Germline V gene data show CDR1 as MNHEY and CDR2 as SVGEGT. V shed 2 bases and J shed 2 bases, with 13 bases lying between them. The CDR3 totals 16 residues. The CDR3: CASSYADIGGNQPQHF. The CDR3 bases are TGTGCCAGCAGTTACGCGGACATTGGGGGCAATCAGCCCCAGCATTTT.

The J gene is TRBJ2-6, the V gene TRBV20-1; 8 bases line up with TRBD2. Germline V gene lookup returns CDR1 DFQATT and CDR2 SNEGSKA (reference sequence). The V and J ends lost 4 bases and 3 bases, in that order; junction bases with no gene match: 8. The length of the CDR3 is 16 residues. The CDR3 loop is CSAKAAGVVGANVLTF. The DNA for the CDR3 is TGCAGTGCTAAGGCAGCGGGGGTTGTTGGGGCCAACGTCCTGACTTTC.

CDR3 nucleotides: TGTGCCAGCAGCCAAAGTTATCAGCAGTACTTC. It yields the protein CASSQSYQQYF. The chain links TRBV14 to TRBJ2-7, with no clear D. CDR1 is SGHDN, CDR2 FVKESK, per germline. This CDR3 region has 11 residues. The V end lost 2 bases, the J end lost 8 bases, and 7 bases lay between the germline ends.

This clonotype has only a few counts. V is TRBV7-2 and J is TRBJ1-1; D is uncertain. Trimming left V 6 bases short and J 0 bases short, with 23 bases between. Looked up from germline, CDR1 is SGHTA and CDR2 is FQGNSA. This CDR3 is 18 amino acids long. CDR3 sequence (DNA): TGTGCCAGCAGGGACGAGCCAAAGGCCGTCCTCATGAACACTGAAGCTTTCTTT. Protein: CASRDEPKAVLMNTEAFF.

This clonotype was counted many times. The chain has TRBV20-1 and TRBJ2-3, with a possible D match to TRBD2 (6 bases). CDR1 and CDR2 (germline): DFQATT, SNEGSKA (reference sequence). The CDR3 contains 13 residues. The V and J ends lost 3 bases and 0 bases respectively, with 7 bases between them. In DNA form, the CDR3 reads TGCAGTGCTAGGGGGACTAGCACAGATACGCAGTATTTT. Residues: CSARGTSTDTQYF.

The chain uses TRBV6-5 and TRBJ2-1; TRBD2 is a possible D gene (5 bases). Germline CDR1 and CDR2: MNHEY and SVGAGI. Deletions cut 2 bases from V and 7 bases from J, with 9 bases between. The CDR3 length is 13 residues. CDR3 loop: CASSYPRGNEQFF. DNA for the CDR3: TGTGCCAGCAGTTACCCCCGAGGGAATGAGCAGTTCTTC.

This clonotype was detected once. V gene TRBV6-5 combines with J gene TRBJ1-1, with TRBD1 matching 7 bases. The CDR3 has 14 amino acids. Germline values: CDR1 MNHEY, CDR2 SVGAGI. J gave up 4 bases and V 0 bases, and 2 bases lay outside the gene matches. DNA of the CDR3: TGTGCCAGCAGTTACTCACAGGGGTTCACTGAAGCTTTCTTT. Translated, it gives CASSYSQGFTEAFF.

To note about this clonotype: One junction end disagrees with the germline gene, perhaps due to a read error. CDR3: CDTSDSAGLAGGYNEQFF. The DNA for the CDR3 is TGTGACACCAGTGATTCCGCCGGCCTAGCGGGGGGGTACAATGAGCAGTTCTTC. The chain employs TRBV24-1 and TRBJ2-1, with TRBD2 identical over 12 bases. Germline values: CDR1 KGHDR, CDR2 SFDVKD. The CDR3 is made up of 18 amino acids.

The chain is built from TRBV13 and TRBJ2-1; weak D call: TRBD2 (6 bases). Trimming shortened V by 5 bases and J by 12 bases, and 20 bases separated the two germline ends. CDR1 and CDR2 from the germline V gene are PRHDT and FYEKMQ (reference sequence). The CDR3 is 14 residues long. The CDR3 coding sequence is TGTGCCAGCAGCACCCGGACCAGACTGGGGGGGCAGTTCTTC. It encodes CASSTRTRLGGQFF.

The chain couples TRBV19 to TRBJ2-6; 9 bases agree with TRBD1. The junction had 4 bases not matched to a gene; V was cut back by 6 bases and J by 4 bases. This CDR3 comprises 15 residues. CDR1 and CDR2 from the germline V gene are LNHDA and SQIVND (reference sequence). The chain's CDR3 is CASRYRGPGANVLTF. The CDR3, as DNA: TGTGCCAGTAGATACAGGGGGCCCGGGGCCAACGTCCTGACTTTC. The full variable domain, rest sourced from reference TRBV19 and TRBJ2-6, is DGGITQSPKYLFRKEGQNVTLSCEQNLNHDAMYWYRQDPGQGLRLIYYSQIVNDFQKGDIAEGYSVSREKKESFPLTVTSAQKNPTAFYLCASRYRGPGANVLTFGAGSRLTVL.

The rearrangement links TRBV12-3 or TRBV12-4 to TRBJ2-1; TRBD2 matches at 7 bases. This CDR3 has 14 residues. V trimming: 3 bases; J trimming: 4 bases; junction bases outside the gene matches: 3. In DNA, the CDR3 is TGTGCCAGCAGTTTCGCGGGAGATTACAATGAGCAGTTCTTC. Its protein product is CASSFAGDYNEQFF.

This clonotype has at least ten counts. The rearrangement links TRBV5-1 to TRBJ1-6; D is possibly TRBD1 (6 bases). The V gene lost 5 bases and the J gene lost 9 bases, with 15 bases spanning the gap. The CDR3 consists of 14 residues. The germline V gene encodes CDR1 SGHRS and CDR2 YFSETQ. CDR3 loop: CASSQGRVGSPLHF. The CDR3 nucleotides read TGCGCCAGCAGTCAGGGGCGAGTAGGTTCACCCCTCCACTTT.

The table lists this clonotype with a few counts. DNA of the CDR3: TGCGCCAGCAGTCGGCGGGAGGGTACTGAAGCTTTCTTT. Encoded protein: CASSRREGTEAFF. The rearrangement uses TRBV23-1 and TRBJ1-1; D not resolved. TRBV23-1 is labeled an ORF, and its function is uncertain. The germline V and J ends were trimmed by 4 bases and 5 bases, with 11 bases remaining between them. The CDR3 extends over 13 amino acids.

The rearrangement uses TRBV7-2 and TRBJ1-2; the D is unclear. CDR1 and CDR2 from the germline V gene are SGHTA and FQGNSA. CDR3 length: 12 residues. The V end lost 3 bases, the J end lost 6 bases, and 8 bases lay between the germline ends. In DNA, the CDR3 is TGTGCCAGCAGCTTCCCACCTGATGGCTACACCTTC. Translation gives CASSFPPDGYTF.

The V gene is TRBV10-3, the J gene TRBJ1-6; D is unclear. The V gene lost 7 bases and the J gene lost 0 bases, with 4 bases spanning the gap. Germline lookup yields CDR1 ENHRY and CDR2 SYGVKD. CDR3 length: 13 residues. CDR3 in DNA: TGTGCCATCACGAGCTCCTATAATTCACCCCTCCACTTT. Translation: CAITSSYNSPLHF.

The rearrangement links TRBV18 to TRBJ1-6; TRBD1 agrees at 8 bases. The CDR3 is made up of 15 amino acids. V was clipped by 2 bases and J by 7 bases; unmatched bases: 4. Per germline, CDR1 KGHSH and CDR2 LQKENI. CDR3 sequence (DNA): TGTGCCAGCTCACCAGGGGGACAGGAAAATTCACCCCTCCACTTT. Translated: CASSPGGQENSPLHF.

This clonotype was found a few times. The rearrangement joins TRBV5-1 to TRBJ1-4; 8 nucleotides line up with TRBD1. Germline-derived CDR1 and CDR2 are SGHRS and YFSETQ. The CDR3 has 14 residues. The V gene end was trimmed by 1 base and the J gene end by 7 bases; junction bases not matched to a gene: 3. CDR3 region: CASSLTRGREKLFF. Here the CDR3 DNA reads TGCGCCAGCAGCTTGACCAGGGGGCGTGAAAAACTGTTTTTT. The full variable domain, rest sourced from reference TRBV5-1 and TRBJ1-4, is KAGVTQTPRYLIKTRGQQVTLSCSPISGHRSVSWYQQTPGQGLQFLFEYFSETQRNKGNFPGRFSGRQFSNSRSEMNVSTLELGDSALYLCASSLTRGREKLFFGSGTQLSVL.

The chain combines TRBV6-6 with TRBJ1-2; D is unresolved. Looked up from germline, CDR1 is MNHNY and CDR2 is SVGAGI (reference sequence). V lost 5 bases, J lost 4 bases, and 8 bases lay in between. The CDR3 totals 12 residues. The DNA for the CDR3 is TGTGCCAGCAGTCCGGTTGGCTATGGCTACACCTTC. As protein: CASSPVGYGYTF.

The table lists this clonotype with many counts. The chain has TRBV9 and TRBJ2-3; D is unresolved. Germline-derived CDR1 and CDR2 are SGDLS and YYNGEE. V dropped 0 bases and J dropped 10 bases, with 9 bases sitting between them. The CDR3 is 12 residues long. In DNA form, the CDR3 reads TGTGCCAGCAGCGTAGAAGGGTTTGCGCAGTATTTT. Its translation is CASSVEGFAQYF.

This sequence joins TRBV5-6 and TRBJ1-1; D remains ambiguous. Germline lookup yields CDR1 SGHDT and CDR2 YYEEEE. The CDR3 runs 12 residues. V was clipped by 4 bases and J by 1 base, with 5 bases between them. The CDR3 spells CASSNGNTEAFF. The CDR3 coding sequence is TGTGCCAGCAGCAACGGGAACACTGAAGCTTTCTTT.

The J gene is TRBJ2-2, the V gene TRBV5-1, with a weak D call TRBD1 (6 bases). This CDR3 comprises 15 residues. Trimming left V 1 base short and J 4 bases short, with 11 bases between. CDR1 and CDR2 (germline): SGHRS, YFSETQ. CDR3 DNA: TGCGCCAGCAGCTTGCAGGGGCCGGGCACCGGGGAGCTGTTTTTT. Translation: CASSLQGPGTGELFF.

The chain carries TRBV7-2 and TRBJ2-6; D gene uncertain. Looked up from germline, CDR1 is SGHTA and CDR2 is FQGNSA. V was shortened by 7 bases and J by 1 base, with 11 bases between the two germline ends. The CDR3 spans 15 residues. CDR3 in DNA: TGTGCCAGCACCCCAATGGTGTCTGGGGCCAACGTCCTGACTTTC. Its translation is CASTPMVSGANVLTF.

The CDR3 sequence is CASSSDSYAYEQYF. The DNA of the CDR3 is TGTGCCAGCAGCTCCGACTCCTACGCCTACGAGCAGTACTTC. The V call is TRBV7-8, the J call TRBJ2-7; D uncertain. CDR3 length: 14 amino acids. Germline lookup yields CDR1 SGHVS and CDR2 FQNEAQ. V lost 4 bases to trimming and J lost 2 bases, with 12 bases between them.

The chain carries TRBV24-1 and TRBJ2-5; D possibly uses TRBD1 or TRBD2 (7 bases each). V was trimmed by 3 bases and J by 5 bases, leaving 15 bases between them. Germline lookup yields CDR1 KGHDR and CDR2 SFDVKD. CDR3 size: 15 residues. The CDR3 nucleotides are TGTGCCACCAGTGATCCAGGGGGGGCAGGGGAGACCCAGTACTTC. Amino acid sequence: CATSDPGGAGETQYF.

The table lists this clonotype with a few counts. The J gene is TRBJ1-6, the V gene TRBV6-5; D not resolved. Germline V gene lookup returns CDR1 MNHEY and CDR2 SVGAGI. The CDR3 totals 15 residues. Trimming pared 0 bases from V and 13 bases from J, leaving 16 bases between. In DNA form, the CDR3 reads TGTGCCAGCAGTTACTCGTCTGGGCACAAAGGGCCCCTCCACTTT. Translating it yields CASSYSSGHKGPLHF.

The V and J genes are TRBV5-1 and TRBJ2-3; no reliable D call. The CDR3 spans 12 residues. Between the trimmed V and J ends, which lost 7 bases and 6 bases, there was a span of 12 bases. CDR1 and CDR2 (germline): SGHRS, YFSETQ. The CDR3 sequence is CASQSGGDTQYF. CDR3 bases: TGCGCCAGCCAGTCCGGCGGCGATACGCAGTATTTT.

This clonotype came up a few times. This sequence joins TRBV6-5 and TRBJ1-6, with D maybe TRBD1 (5 bases). Trimming stripped 2 bases from V and 9 bases from J, with 14 bases between. The CDR3 extends over 15 amino acids. The germline CDR1 and CDR2 sequences are MNHEY and SVGAGI. Here the CDR3 DNA reads TGTGCCAGCAGTTACAGTCAGGGCTTTGGTTCACCCCTCCACTTT. Its translation: CASSYSQGFGSPLHF.

This clonotype was recorded only once. This chain uses TRBV7-8 with TRBJ2-1; 10 bases match TRBD2. After removal of 3 bases from V and 5 bases from J, the junction contained 7 bases not matched to a gene. The CDR3 is 16 amino acids. In germline, CDR1 is SGHVS, CDR2 FQNEAQ. CDR3 loop: CASSFPASGGHNEQFF. CDR3 bases: TGTGCCAGCAGCTTCCCAGCTAGCGGGGGACACAATGAGCAGTTCTTC.

V gene TRBV12-3 or TRBV12-4 combines with J gene TRBJ2-3; D remains ambiguous. CDR3 size: 18 residues. Trimming removed 5 bases at V and 3 bases at J, with 24 bases between. Here the CDR3 DNA reads TGTGCCAGCAGTGAACCCGTTTTTACGGCCGAGGTGACAGATACGCAGTATTTT. The encoded protein is CASSEPVFTAEVTDTQYF.

The sample holds many counts of this clonotype. The rearrangement links TRBV7-3 to TRBJ2-2, with TRBD1 as a possible D gene (6 bases). The CDR3 extends over 14 amino acids. The V end lost 6 bases, the J end lost 2 bases, and 10 bases lay between the germline ends. The V gene's germline CDR1 is SGHTA and CDR2 FQGTGA. In nucleotides, the CDR3 is TGTGCCAGCAGTGGGGACACCAACACCGGGGAGCTGTTTTTT. Protein sequence: CASSGDTNTGELFF.